This entry concerns a single TCR beta chain. The sample belongs to a study of blood T cell repertoires in COVID-19. The overall study: PBMCs, B-cell-depleted T cells, or T cells were the source of the cDNA or gDNA that made up the material.

Cohort placement rested on clinical history that participants reported themselves. Only in-frame clones appear in the TCRdb table, and some are missing; sequencing was by immunoSEQ multiplex PCR. The table shows 200,000 to 250,000 clones, with approximately 86% occurring only once. Unmatched junction bases numbered 8, after V lost 6 bases and J lost 5 bases. Looked up from germline, CDR1 is MDHEN and CDR2 is SYDVKM. The CDR3 covers 14 residues. The sequenced sample was PBMCs or T cells enriched from blood (not recorded which). The TCR was taken from a woman aged 50 to 60 with acute COVID-19. The V and J genes are TRBV28 and TRBJ2-7; 9 bases line up with TRBD1. The CDR3 is CASRSTGGSDEQYF. CDR3 bases: TGTGCCAGCAGAAGCACAGGGGGCAGCGACGAGCAGTACTTC.